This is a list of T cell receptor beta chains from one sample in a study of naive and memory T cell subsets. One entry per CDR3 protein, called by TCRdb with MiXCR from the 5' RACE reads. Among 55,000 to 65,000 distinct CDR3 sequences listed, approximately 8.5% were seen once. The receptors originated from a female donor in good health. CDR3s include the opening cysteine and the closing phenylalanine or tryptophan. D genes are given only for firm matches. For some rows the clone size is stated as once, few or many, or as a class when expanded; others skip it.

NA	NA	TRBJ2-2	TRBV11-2	TGTGCCAGCAGCTTAGATCCGGCAGCAGTCACCGGGGAGCTGTTTTTT	CASSLDPAAVTGELFF
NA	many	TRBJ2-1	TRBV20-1	TGCAGTGCTAGAGAGCCCAAGACTGTCCTAAGGTACAATGAGCAGTTCTTC	CSAREPKTVLRYNEQFF
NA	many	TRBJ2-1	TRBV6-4	TGTGCCAGCAGTGATCAGGGGGGGGACTACAATGAGCAGTTCTTC	CASSDQGGDYNEQFF
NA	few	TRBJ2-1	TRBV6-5	TGTGCCAGCAGTTACGGTATCCGGGGAGACAATGAGCAGTTCTTC	CASSYGIRGDNEQFF
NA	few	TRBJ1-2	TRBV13	TGTGCCAGCGAGGGGGATAACTATGGCTACACCTTC	CASEGDNYGYTF
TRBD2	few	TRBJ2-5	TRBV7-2	TGTGCCAGCAGCTTATTCGATCCTCTAGCGGGGGAGCAAGAGACCCAGTACTTC	CASSLFDPLAGEQETQYF
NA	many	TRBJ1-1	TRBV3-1	TGTGCCAGCAGCCAAGGGGGCTTGAAGATAGAAGCTTTCTTT	CASSQGGLKIEAFF
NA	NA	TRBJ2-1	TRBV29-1	TGCAGCGTTGGATACAATGAGCAGTTCTTC	CSVGYNEQFF
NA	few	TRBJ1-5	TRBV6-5	TGTGCCAGCAGTTTACAGGGTCCGAATCAGCCCCAGCATTTT	CASSLQGPNQPQHF
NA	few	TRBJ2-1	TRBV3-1	TGTGCCAGCAGCCAGGCAGGGTCCTACAATGAGCAGTTCTTC	CASSQAGSYNEQFF
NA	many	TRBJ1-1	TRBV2	TGTGCCAGCAGGGTGGATAGGGGGAACACTGAAGCTTTCTTT	CASRVDRGNTEAFF
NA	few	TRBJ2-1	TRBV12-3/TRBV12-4	TGTGCCAGCAGCCCGCTCGTAAAGTTGTACAATGAGCAGTTCTTC	CASSPLVKLYNEQFF
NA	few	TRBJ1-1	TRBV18	TGTGCCAGCTCACCACCCGGGCTCACGGGGGGCACTGAAGCTTTCTTT	CASSPPGLTGGTEAFF
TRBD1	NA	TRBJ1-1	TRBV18	TGTGCCAGCTCACCACCCCAGGGGGCAAATACGGTCACTGAAGCTTTCTTT	CASSPPQGANTVTEAFF
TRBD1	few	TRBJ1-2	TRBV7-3	TGTGCCAGCAGCTTAACCACCGGACAGGGCTATGGCTACACCTTC	CASSLTTGQGYGYTF
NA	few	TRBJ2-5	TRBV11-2	TGTGCCAGCAGCCTCGGGCTGTACCAAGAGACCCAGTACTTC	CASSLGLYQETQYF
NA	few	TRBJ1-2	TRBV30	TGTGCCTGCCCCCGACAGGCTAACTATGGCTACACCTTC	CACPRQANYGYTF
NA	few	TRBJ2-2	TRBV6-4	TGTGCCAGCAGTGACAACGGGGGGCAGAACACCGGGGAGCTGTTTTTT	CASSDNGGQNTGELFF
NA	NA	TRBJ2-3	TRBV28	TGTGCCAGCAGTTTATTTCAGCCCCTAACGCAGTATTTT	CASSLFQPLTQYF
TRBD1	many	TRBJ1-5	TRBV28	TGTGCCAGCAGTTTAAGGGGGCTCCAGCCCCAGCATTTT	CASSLRGLQPQHF